This paragraph reports one TCR beta chain. Per the original data handling: Reference gene primer amplification gave nucleated cell count estimates. The assay was immunoSEQ multiplex PCR, and TCRdb's table has in-frame clones only and misses some. That table furnishes V, J and clone size, whereas the DNA furnished D and trimming. The sample yields 200,000 to 250,000 clones, about 88% seen once. The entry originates in a study of blood T cell repertoires in COVID-19. Which cohort a participant joined came from the clinical history participants gave. CDR3 size: 15 residues. From germline, CDR1 is SEHNR and CDR2 FQNEAQ (reference sequence). After removal of 4 bases from V and 5 bases from J, the junction contained 5 bases not matched to a gene.

The chain couples TRBV7-9 to TRBJ2-1; TRBD1 matches at 10 bases. The TCR originated in a woman in her twenties or thirties who had recovered from COVID-19. The sequenced sample was PBMCs or T cells enriched from blood (not recorded which). CDR3: CASSSRGTGDNEQFF. The CDR3 nucleotides read TGTGCCAGCAGCTCGCGGGGGACAGGGGACAATGAGCAGTTCTTC.